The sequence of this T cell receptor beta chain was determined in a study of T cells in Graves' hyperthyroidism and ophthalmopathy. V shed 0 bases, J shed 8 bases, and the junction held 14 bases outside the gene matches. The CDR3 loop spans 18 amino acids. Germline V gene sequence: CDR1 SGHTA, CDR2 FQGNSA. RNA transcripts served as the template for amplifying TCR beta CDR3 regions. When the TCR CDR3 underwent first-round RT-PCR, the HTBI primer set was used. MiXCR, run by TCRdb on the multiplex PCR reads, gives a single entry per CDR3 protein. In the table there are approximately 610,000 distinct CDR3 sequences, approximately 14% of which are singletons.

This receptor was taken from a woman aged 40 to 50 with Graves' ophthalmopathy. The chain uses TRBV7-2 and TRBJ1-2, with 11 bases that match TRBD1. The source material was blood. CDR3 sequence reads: CASSLAATLGQGAYGYTF. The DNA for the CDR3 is TGTGCCAGCAGCTTAGCCGCTACACTTGGACAGGGGGCTTACGGCTACACCTTC.